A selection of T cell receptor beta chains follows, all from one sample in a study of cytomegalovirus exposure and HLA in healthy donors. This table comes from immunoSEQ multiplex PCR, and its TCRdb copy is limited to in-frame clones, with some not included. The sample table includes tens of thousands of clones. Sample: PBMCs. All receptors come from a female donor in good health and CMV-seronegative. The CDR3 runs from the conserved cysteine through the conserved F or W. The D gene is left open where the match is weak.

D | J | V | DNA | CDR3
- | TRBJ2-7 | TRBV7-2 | TGTGCCAGCAGCTTAGAGGGGTCCAGCTCCTACGAGCAGTACTTC | CASSLEGSSSYEQYF
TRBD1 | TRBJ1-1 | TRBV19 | TGTGCCAGTACACAGGGGGCGGTGAACACTGAAGCTTTCTTT | CASTQGAVNTEAFF
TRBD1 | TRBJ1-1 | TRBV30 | TGTGCCTGGAAGGGACAGGGGTTTATCGGGTCTGAAGCTTTCTTT | CAWKGQGFIGSEAFF
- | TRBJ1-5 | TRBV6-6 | TGTGCCAGCAGTTACTTCGGGGGACCCAATCAGCCCCAGCATTTT | CASSYFGGPNQPQHF
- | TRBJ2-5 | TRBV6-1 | TGTGCCAGTATAGAAATATGGCAAGAGACCCAGTACTTC | CASIEIWQETQYF
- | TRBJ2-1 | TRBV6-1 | TGTGCCAGCAGTGGTTTATACAATGAGCAGTTCTTC | CASSGLYNEQFF
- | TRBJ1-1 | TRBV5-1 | TGCGCCAGCAGCTTCGGGCACACAGGGACTGAAGCTTTCTTT | CASSFGHTGTEAFF
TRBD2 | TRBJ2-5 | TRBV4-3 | TGCGCCAGCAGTCCGGGACTAGCGGGGCTCCGAGGGGAGACCCAGTACTTC | CASSPGLAGLRGETQYF
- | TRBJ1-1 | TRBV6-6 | TGTGCCAGCCCCTCCCCAGGGAACACTGAAGCTTTCTTT | CASPSPGNTEAFF
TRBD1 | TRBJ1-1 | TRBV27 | TGTGCCAGCAGTTTATCCATTCCAGGGGGCTGGGAGAACACTGAAGCTTTCTTT | CASSLSIPGGWENTEAFF
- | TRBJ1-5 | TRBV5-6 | TGTGCCAGCAGCTCCCGGGAGACCCCTAATCAGCCCCAGCATTTT | CASSSRETPNQPQHF
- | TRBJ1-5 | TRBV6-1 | TGTGCCAGCAGTGCGGTGAGCAATCAGCCCCAGCATTTT | CASSAVSNQPQHF
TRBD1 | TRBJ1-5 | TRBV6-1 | TGTGCCAGCAGCTCGACAGGGAATCAGCCCCAGCATTTT | CASSSTGNQPQHF
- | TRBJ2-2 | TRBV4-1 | TGCGCCAGCAGCCAAGGCCCCCACAAGGCATTGGAGCAGACGAACACCGGGGAGCTGTTTTTT | CASSQGPHKALEQTNTGELFF
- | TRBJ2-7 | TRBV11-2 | TGTGCCAGCAGCAGAGACTACTACAAACACGAGCAGTACTTC | CASSRDYYKHEQYF
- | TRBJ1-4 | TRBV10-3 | TGTGCCATCAGTGAACAGGCCACAACTAATGAAAAACTGTTTTTT | CAISEQATTNEKLFF
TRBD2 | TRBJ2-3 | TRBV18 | TGTGCCAGCTCACCGAGAGCGGGGGTGACAGATACGCAGTATTTT | CASSPRAGVTDTQYF
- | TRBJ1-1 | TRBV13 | TGTGCCAGCAGCCTCGAGTACACTGAAGCTTTCTTT | CASSLEYTEAFF
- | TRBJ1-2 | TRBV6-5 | TGTGCCAGCGGGCAGACAGGCCGGGTAGGCTATGGCTACACCTTC | CASGQTGRVGYGYTF
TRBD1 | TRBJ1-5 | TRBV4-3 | TGCGCCAGCAGCCACCGACAGGGGAGGCGGCAGCCCCAGCATTTT | CASSHRQGRRQPQHF
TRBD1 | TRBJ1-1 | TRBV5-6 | TGTGCCAGCAGCAAACCGGGACAGGGGGCTAACACTGAAGCTTTCTTT | CASSKPGQGANTEAFF
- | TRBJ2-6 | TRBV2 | TGTGCCAGCAGTACCAGGATAGAAGAGAGCTGGGGGCCTATAGGGGCCAACGTCCTGACTTTC | CASSTRIEESWGPIGANVLTF
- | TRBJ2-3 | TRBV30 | TGTGCCTGGAAACAGAGCACAGATACGCAGTATTTT | CAWKQSTDTQYF
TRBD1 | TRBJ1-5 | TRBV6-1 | TGTGCCAGCATCCGGGACAGCGATCAGCCCCAGCATTTT | CASIRDSDQPQHF
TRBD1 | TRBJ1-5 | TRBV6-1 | TGTGCCAGCAGTGAGACAGGGGCTACCCAGCCCCAGCATTTT | CASSETGATQPQHF
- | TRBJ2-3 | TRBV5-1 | TGCGCCAGCATCCTAGACTCCCAGGGGAAAACAGATACGCAGTATTTT | CASILDSQGKTDTQYF
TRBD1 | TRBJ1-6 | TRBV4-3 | TGCGCCAGCAGCCGAGACAGGGGGAAGTATTCACCCCTCCACTTT | CASSRDRGKYSPLHF
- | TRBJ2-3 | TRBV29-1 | TGCAGCGTAACGACAGGCACAGATACGCAGTATTTT | CSVTTGTDTQYF
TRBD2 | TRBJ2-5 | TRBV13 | TGTGCCAGCACCCGGCTGGCTAGCGGCCAAGAGACCCAGTACTTC | CASTRLASGQETQYF
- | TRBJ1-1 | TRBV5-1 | TGCGCCAGCACCGAAACTGGTGGAGGGAAAGCTTTCTTT | CASTETGGGKAFF
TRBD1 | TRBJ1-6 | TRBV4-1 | TGCGCCAGCAGCCTCCAGGACAGGGCCTATTCACCCCTCCACTTT | CASSLQDRAYSPLHF
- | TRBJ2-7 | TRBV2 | TGTGCCAGCAGTGAAGGTGCGTTTCCCTACGAGCAGTACTTC | CASSEGAFPYEQYF
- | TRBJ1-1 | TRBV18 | TGTGCCAGCTCGGTACAGCTGAACACTGAAGCTTTCTTT | CASSVQLNTEAFF
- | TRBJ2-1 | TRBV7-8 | TGTGCCAGCAGCTTAGGAGCATACAATGAGCAGTTCTTC | CASSLGAYNEQFF
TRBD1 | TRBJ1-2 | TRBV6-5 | TGTGCCAGCAGTTATACGACAGGGTCCTATGGCTACACCTTC | CASSYTTGSYGYTF
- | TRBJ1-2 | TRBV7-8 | TGTGCCAGCAGCCCCCGGGAAACCAACTATGGCTACACCTTC | CASSPRETNYGYTF
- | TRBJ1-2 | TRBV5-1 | TGCGCCAGCAGCTTGGACAAGAACTATGGCTACACCTTC | CASSLDKNYGYTF
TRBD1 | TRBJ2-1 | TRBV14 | TGTGCCAGCAGCCAATGGGTGACAGGGTGGAATGAGCAGTTCTTC | CASSQWVTGWNEQFF
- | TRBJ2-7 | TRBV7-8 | TGTGCCAGCAGCTTAGTATCAGGGCGTCTAGCGCAAAACTACGAGCAGTACTTC | CASSLVSGRLAQNYEQYF
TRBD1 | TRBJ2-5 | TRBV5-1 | TGCGCCAGCAGCGGATCAGGGGGCCAAGAGACCCAGTACTTC | CASSGSGGQETQYF
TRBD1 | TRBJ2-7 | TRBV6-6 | TGTGCCAGCAGGTACCGGGACAGGGTCTCCTACGAGCAGTACTTC | CASRYRDRVSYEQYF
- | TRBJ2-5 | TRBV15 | TGTGCCACCAGCGGAGGGGGGCTATCAGGAGAGACCCAGTACTTC | CATSGGGLSGETQYF
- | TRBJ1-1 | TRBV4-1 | TGCGCCAGCAGCCGGGGAGGCAGGGACCCTGAAGCTTTCTTT | CASSRGGRDPEAFF
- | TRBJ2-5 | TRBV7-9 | TGTGCCAGCAGCTTAGAGAGTGGGGGCGGGACCCAGTACTTC | CASSLESGGGTQYF
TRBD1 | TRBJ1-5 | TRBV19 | TGTGCCAGTAGTCGACAGGGGGTGGGGAATCAGCCCCAGCATTTT | CASSRQGVGNQPQHF
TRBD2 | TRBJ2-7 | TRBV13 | TGTGCCAGCAGCTTAGGCGGGAGGGGGGCGTACGAGCAGTACTTC | CASSLGGRGAYEQYF
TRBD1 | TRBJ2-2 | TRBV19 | TGTGCCAGTAGTAGAGGGACAGGGTGGACCGGGGAGCTGTTTTTT | CASSRGTGWTGELFF
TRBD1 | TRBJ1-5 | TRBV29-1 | TGCAGCGCAGGGACAGAAAATCAGCCCCAGCATTTT | CSAGTENQPQHF
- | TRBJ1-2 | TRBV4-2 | TGTGCCAGCAGCCAATTAAACAGTAACTATGGCTACACCTTC | CASSQLNSNYGYTF
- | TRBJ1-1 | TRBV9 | TGTGCCAGCAGCGTGGGGGGACGGGGCACTGAAGCTTTCTTT | CASSVGGRGTEAFF
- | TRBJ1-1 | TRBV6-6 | TGTGCGACCGATCCAGGGCTATTGACTGAAGCTTTCTTT | CATDPGLLTEAFF
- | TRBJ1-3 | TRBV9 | TGTGCCAGCAGCGTAGTGGGCAGCCAGTCTGGAAACACCATATATTTT | CASSVVGSQSGNTIYF
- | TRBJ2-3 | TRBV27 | TGTGCCAGCGGGGGGGCAGCCGTTCGCGATACGCAGTATTTT | CASGGAAVRDTQYF
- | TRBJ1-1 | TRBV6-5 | TGTGCCAGCAGCGCCGGGGGTAGGAACACTGAAGCTTTCTTT | CASSAGGRNTEAFF
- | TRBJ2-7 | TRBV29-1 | TGCAGCGTTGGGACAGACTACGAGCAGTACTTC | CSVGTDYEQYF
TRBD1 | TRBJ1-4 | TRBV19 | TGTGCCAGTAGTAGGACAGGGATTATGGAAAAACTGTTTTTT | CASSRTGIMEKLFF
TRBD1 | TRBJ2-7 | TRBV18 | TGTGCCAGCTCTTTGGGGGGGACAGGGTACGAGCAGTACTTC | CASSLGGTGYEQYF
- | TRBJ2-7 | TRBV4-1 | TGCGCCAGCAGCCCCGGTCCAGCGATACTCTACGAGCAGTACTTC | CASSPGPAILYEQYF
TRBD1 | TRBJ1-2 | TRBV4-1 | TGCGCCAGCAGCCAGGTCGGGACAGGGGCGGAGGGCTACACCTTC | CASSQVGTGAEGYTF
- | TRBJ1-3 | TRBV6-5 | TGTGCCAGCAGCCGGACAGTCTCTGGAAACACCATATATTTT | CASSRTVSGNTIYF